The source of this T cell receptor (beta chain) is a study of somatic mutations in cytotoxic T cells in rheumatoid arthritis. Note on this clone: Its cognate antigen is unknown.

The CDR3 length is 14 residues. Germline lookup yields CDR1 SGHTS and CDR2 YDEGEE. V shed 3 bases and J 7 bases; nucleotides not matched to a gene: 6. The assay was immunoSEQ multiplex PCR, and TCRdb's table has in-frame clones only and misses some. The repertoire holds roughly 9,700 clones, with around 81% as singletons. Study-wide findings and caveats: In about an eighth of the roughly 60 patients, the largest CD8+ clone exceeded 20% of CD8+ cells. No significant CD8+ T-cell clonality difference was found between rheumatoid arthritis patients and age-matched controls.

The clonotype originates from a woman aged 45-65 years in good health. Sequenced sample: CD8+ T cells sorted from blood. The chain uses TRBV5-8 and TRBJ2-1; 8 nucleotides agree with TRBD1. CDR3 DNA: TGTGCCAGCAGCTACCAGGGGGCGGGTAATGAGCAGTTCTTC. It translates to CASSYQGAGNEQFF.